These 4 T cell receptor beta chains came from one sample sequenced in a study of T cells in Graves' hyperthyroidism and ophthalmopathy. Regions amplified from RNA transcripts were the TCR beta CDR3 regions. A set of HTBI primers served as the primers for a first-round RT-PCR of the TCR CDR3. In TCRdb, the multiplex PCR reads were re-called with MiXCR into one record per CDR3 protein. The repertoire includes some 650,000 distinct CDR3 sequences, approximately 15% of them detected once, and 3% to 4% sits in the top ten. Material for sequencing was blood. The source of these receptors is a middle-aged woman with Graves' ophthalmopathy.

The chain uses TRBV30 and TRBJ2-1, with TRBD1 matching 9 bases. Germline V lookup: CDR1 GTSNPN, CDR2 SVGIG (reference sequence). This CDR3 region has 14 residues. V lost 5 bases, J lost 8 bases, and 10 bases stayed unmatched. In DNA form, the CDR3 reads TGTGCCTGGGCAACCGGGACAGGGAATCATGAGCAGTTCTTC. Residues: CAWATGTGNHEQFF.

This clonotype was observed a handful of times. This chain uses TRBV6-1 with TRBJ1-4, with D unresolved. Germline V gene lookup returns CDR1 MNHNS and CDR2 SASEGT. The CDR3 extends over 14 amino acids. Trimming cost V 0 bases and J 4 bases, with 6 bases left between them. CDR3 loop: CASSEARNNEKLFF. Here the CDR3 DNA reads TGTGCCAGCAGTGAAGCCAGGAATAATGAAAAACTGTTTTTT.

This chain connects TRBV9 to TRBJ2-5; no clear D. Per germline, CDR1 SGDLS and CDR2 YYNGEE. V was clipped by 0 bases and J by 5 bases, with 8 bases between them. CDR3 length: 13 residues. CDR3 sequence: CASSVGLRETQYF. The CDR3 coding sequence is TGTGCCAGCAGCGTAGGTTTAAGGGAGACCCAGTACTTC.

In its sample, this clonotype was seen a few times. The rearrangement joins TRBV28 to TRBJ1-2; D remains unclear. Deletions cut 5 bases from V and 5 bases from J, with 12 bases between. Germline V gene lookup returns CDR1 MDHEN and CDR2 SYDVKM. The CDR3 has 13 residues. The CDR3 DNA sequence: TGTGCCAGCAGTCAAAACAGCTTTTATGGCTACACCTTC. Protein sequence: CASSQNSFYGYTF.